The clone carrying this T cell receptor (beta chain) has a handful of counts. What it binds is unknown. These data are taken from a study of vaccination effects on CD4 cells after COVID-19. TCRdb's table, derived via immunoSEQ multiplex PCR, lists solely in-frame clones and lacks some. This table holds roughly 57,000 clones, 76% found once. CD4+ T cells specific for antigen were expanded with viral peptide pools by the ViraFEST assay before sequencing. Following an approximately 9-day culture, CD4+ T cells were purified. From March to December 2020, the person had a SARS-CoV-2 infection that was confirmed by PCR. Pooled HIV-1 Nef peptides were the negative control culture. On days 3 and 7, fresh IL-2 medium replaced half the medium. Germline-derived CDR1 and CDR2 are MNHEY and SMNVEV (reference sequence). V lost 3 bases to trimming and J lost 5 bases, with 11 bases between them. The CDR3 spans 14 residues.

The sequence came from a human donor who had a prior SARS-CoV-2 infection. This material consisted of CD4+ T cells from PBMCs cultured with HIV peptides, taken before COVID-19 vaccination. Subset here: HIV-1 Nef peptide pool negative control/reference culture. The chain is built from TRBV27 and TRBJ1-5; maybe TRBD1 (5 bases). The CDR3 DNA is TGTGCCAGCAGTTTCTCCGGGACTGATCAGCCCCAGCATTTT. Translation: CASSFSGTDQPQHF.